The rows below give T cell receptor beta chains drawn from one sample of a study of T-cell reconstitution after alpha-beta-depleted transplantation in children. TCRdb called the PCR reads again in MiXCR, with one record for every CDR3 protein. Of about 580,000 distinct CDR3 sequences listed, around 23% are singletons. The sample in question was PBMCs, mostly from graft donor cells, obtained 360 days after TCRalphabeta/CD19-depleted stem cell transplant. The receptors shown here come from a boy younger than two who had a stem cell transplant for acute myeloid leukemia, so the T cells may come from the graft donor. CDR3s include the opening cysteine and the closing phenylalanine or tryptophan. D genes are given only for firm matches. For some rows the clone size is stated as once, few or many, or as a class when expanded; others skip it.

clone size: many
D gene: -
V gene: TRBV12-3/TRBV12-4
J gene: TRBJ2-6
CDR3 length: 15
CDR3 protein: CASRPPGSGANVLTF
CDR3 DNA: TGTGCCAGCAGACCCCCAGGGAGTGGGGCCAACGTCCTGACTTTC

clone size: -
D gene: TRBD1
V gene: TRBV6-4
J gene: TRBJ1-1
CDR3 length: 15
CDR3 protein: CASIQTGRGYTEAFF
CDR3 DNA: TGTGCCAGCATCCAGACAGGGAGGGGGTACACTGAAGCTTTCTTT

clone size: many
D gene: -
V gene: TRBV6-1
J gene: TRBJ1-5
CDR3 length: 12
CDR3 protein: CASSETMEPQHF
CDR3 DNA: TGTGCCAGCAGCGAAACAATGGAACCCCAGCATTTT

clone size: few
D gene: -
V gene: TRBV4-3
J gene: TRBJ2-1
CDR3 length: 17
CDR3 protein: CASSQEGWEEDYNEQFF
CDR3 DNA: TGCGCCAGCAGCCAAGAGGGGTGGGAGGAGGATTACAATGAGCAGTTCTTC

clone size: few
D gene: -
V gene: TRBV12-3/TRBV12-4
J gene: TRBJ1-3
CDR3 length: 14
CDR3 protein: CASSLGASGNTIYF
CDR3 DNA: TGTGCCAGCAGTTTAGGAGCATCTGGAAACACCATATATTTT

clone size: -
D gene: TRBD2
V gene: TRBV4-3
J gene: TRBJ2-7
CDR3 length: 16
CDR3 protein: CASSQDRTGGVYEQYF
CDR3 DNA: TGCGCCAGCAGCCAAGATAGGACGGGGGGTGTCTACGAGCAGTACTTC

clone size: few
D gene: TRBD1
V gene: TRBV15
J gene: TRBJ1-6
CDR3 length: 16
CDR3 protein: CATSRDQGESNSPLHF
CDR3 DNA: TGTGCCACCAGCAGAGACCAGGGGGAGAGTAATTCACCCCTCCACTTT

clone size: -
D gene: -
V gene: TRBV15
J gene: TRBJ2-7
CDR3 length: 15
CDR3 protein: CATSREGPSSYEQYF
CDR3 DNA: TGTGCCACCAGCAGAGAAGGTCCGAGCTCCTACGAGCAGTACTTC

clone size: -
D gene: -
V gene: TRBV20-1
J gene: TRBJ2-7
CDR3 length: 15
CDR3 protein: CSARGPSGSPYEQYF
CDR3 DNA: TGCAGTGCTAGAGGGCCCTCCGGGTCCCCCTACGAGCAGTACTTC

clone size: few
D gene: TRBD1
V gene: TRBV6-5
J gene: TRBJ1-1
CDR3 length: 14
CDR3 protein: CASSYVGQGTEAFF
CDR3 DNA: TGTGCCAGCAGTTACGTGGGACAGGGAACTGAAGCTTTCTTT

clone size: many
D gene: -
V gene: TRBV5-1
J gene: TRBJ2-7
CDR3 length: 14
CDR3 protein: CASSAGQPPYEQYF
CDR3 DNA: TGCGCCAGCAGCGCGGGACAGCCACCATACGAGCAGTACTTC

clone size: -
D gene: -
V gene: TRBV10-3
J gene: TRBJ1-5
CDR3 length: 13
CDR3 protein: CAISEGGLWPQHF
CDR3 DNA: TGTGCCATCAGTGAGGGGGGTCTTTGGCCCCAGCATTTT

clone size: -
D gene: -
V gene: TRBV4-3
J gene: TRBJ2-3
CDR3 length: 17
CDR3 protein: CASSQDRQGWGTDTQYF
CDR3 DNA: TGCGCCAGCAGCCAAGATCGTCAGGGCTGGGGCACAGATACGCAGTATTTT

clone size: -
D gene: TRBD1
V gene: TRBV5-1
J gene: TRBJ2-1
CDR3 length: 15
CDR3 protein: CASSRQGQPGNEQFF
CDR3 DNA: TGCGCCAGCAGCCGACAGGGGCAGCCGGGGAATGAGCAGTTCTTC

clone size: -
D gene: -
V gene: TRBV7-3
J gene: TRBJ2-3
CDR3 length: 16
CDR3 protein: CASSLGAAVGTDTQYF
CDR3 DNA: TGTGCCAGCAGCTTAGGGGCGGCAGTGGGCACAGATACGCAGTATTTT

clone size: many
D gene: TRBD1
V gene: TRBV20-1
J gene: TRBJ1-2
CDR3 length: 13
CDR3 protein: CSARVRDSYGYTF
CDR3 DNA: TGCAGTGCTAGGGTCCGGGACAGCTATGGCTACACCTTC

clone size: many
D gene: -
V gene: TRBV5-1
J gene: TRBJ2-3
CDR3 length: 13
CDR3 protein: CASSPSVTDTQYF
CDR3 DNA: TGCGCCAGCAGCCCCAGCGTCACAGATACGCAGTATTTT

clone size: many
D gene: -
V gene: TRBV29-1
J gene: TRBJ2-3
CDR3 length: 16
CDR3 protein: CSVDRMQAWDTDTQYF
CDR3 DNA: TGCAGCGTTGATAGGATGCAGGCTTGGGACACAGATACGCAGTATTTT

clone size: few
D gene: -
V gene: TRBV6-1
J gene: TRBJ2-6
CDR3 length: 14
CDR3 protein: CASTWDSGANVLTF
CDR3 DNA: TGTGCCAGCACCTGGGACTCTGGGGCCAACGTCCTGACTTTC

clone size: few
D gene: -
V gene: TRBV3-1
J gene: TRBJ2-3
CDR3 length: 13
CDR3 protein: CASSQDGTYTQYF
CDR3 DNA: TGTGCCAGCAGCCAAGATGGAACTTATACGCAGTATTTT

clone size: few
D gene: TRBD1
V gene: TRBV20-1
J gene: TRBJ1-4
CDR3 length: 16
CDR3 protein: CSARARPQGVGEKLFF
CDR3 DNA: TGCAGTGCTAGAGCCAGACCACAGGGGGTAGGGGAAAAACTGTTTTTT

clone size: -
D gene: TRBD1
V gene: TRBV20-1
J gene: TRBJ1-2
CDR3 length: 13
CDR3 protein: CSATDREEYGYTF
CDR3 DNA: TGCAGTGCAACGGACAGGGAGGAATATGGCTACACCTTC